The clone carrying this T cell receptor (beta chain) was recorded at least ten times. This entry belongs to a study of molecular identifiers for immune sequencing clone quantification. This CDR3 has 14 amino acids. V lost 0 bases to trimming and J lost 4 bases, with 10 bases between them. Germline V gene lookup returns CDR1 SGHRS and CDR2 YFSETQ. Preparation methods for the bulk TCR libraries were those previously described, with listed TCR primers. MiXCR was run by TCRdb on the PCR reads, yielding one entry per CDR3 protein. The profile shows some 590,000 distinct CDR3 sequences, over 25% of them singletons. Naive CD8 sequencing libraries were generated from approximately 20,000 to 1,000,000 sorted cells, with 10%, 30% or 50% RNA as input.

This clonotype originated in a human donor in good health. Some libraries in this study had Jurkat cell RNA spiked in. Sequenced: naive CD8+ T cells from blood, with Jurkat cell RNA spiked in. The sample's subset: FACS-sorted CD8+CD4-CCR7+CD45RA+ naive T cells. V gene TRBV5-1 combines with J gene TRBJ1-1, with D uncertain. CDR3 region: CASSLEWDPTEAFF. The CDR3 DNA reads TGCGCCAGCAGCTTGGAATGGGATCCCACTGAAGCTTTCTTT.